This T cell receptor (beta chain) derives from a study of identical twins. Study-wide results and caveats: Out-of-frame beta chain sequences displayed weaker excess sharing between twins. Carriage of fewer insertions was seen in abundant cord blood beta clonotypes, whereas memory repertoires showed none.

To note about this clonotype: Its matching antigen is unknown. One end of the junction is discordant with germline, which a read error may explain.

TCRdb re-called the 5' RACE reads with MiXCR, one entry per CDR3 protein. The repertoire holds a few hundred thousand distinct CDR3 sequences, with 10% as singletons. The CDR3 runs to 14 residues. Germline V gene sequence: CDR1 MNHNS, CDR2 SASEGT. The specimen sequenced was memory T cells sorted from blood. The J gene is TRBJ2-1, the V gene TRBV6-1; a weak D match, TRBD2 (6 bases). This TCR was recovered from a man over 45 in good health. CDR3 sequence: CASTEGFSDNEQFF. Here the CDR3 DNA reads TGTGCCAGCACGGAGGGATTCTCCGACAATGAGCAGTTCTTC.